This is a list of T cell receptor beta chains from one sample in a study of cytomegalovirus exposure and HLA in healthy donors. This table comes from immunoSEQ multiplex PCR, and its TCRdb copy is limited to in-frame clones, with some not included. This table has 120,000 to 150,000 clones, 79% appearing once. The sequenced material came from PBMCs. The receptors were sampled from a woman aged 40 to 55 in good health and CMV-seropositive. CDR3s include the opening cysteine and the closing phenylalanine or tryptophan. D genes are given only for firm matches. For some rows the clone size is stated as once, few or many, or as a class when expanded; others skip it.

v_call	j_call	clone_size	d_call	cdr3_nt	cdr3_aa
TRBV10-1	TRBJ1-3	NA	NA	TGCGCCAGCAGATACAGGCTCTCGGGAAACACCATATATTTT	CASRYRLSGNTIYF
TRBV5-4	TRBJ2-3	NA	TRBD2	TGTGCCAGCAGCCACGGACTAGCGGGGTGGGATACGCAGTATTTT	CASSHGLAGWDTQYF
TRBV6-1	TRBJ2-7	NA	TRBD1	TGTGCCAGCAGTGAAAGGTTGGGGGGACAGGGAAGCTACGAGCAGTACTTC	CASSERLGGQGSYEQYF
TRBV6-5	TRBJ1-4	NA	NA	TGTGCCAGCCGTAAGGGGCTACAGAAAGAAAAACTGTTTTTT	CASRKGLQKEKLFF
TRBV7-9	TRBJ1-1	NA	NA	TGTGCCAGCAGCGGAGGGTTGGGCAGGGCGAGGGCTGAAGCTTTCTTT	CASSGGLGRARAEAFF
TRBV28	TRBJ2-7	once	TRBD1	TGTGCCAGCAGTTCCCTCGACAGGGTACTATACGAGCAGTACTTC	CASSSLDRVLYEQYF
TRBV11-2	TRBJ2-3	NA	NA	TGTGCCAGCAGCCACGAGGGACTCACAGATACGCAGTATTTT	CASSHEGLTDTQYF
TRBV5-4	TRBJ2-3	NA	NA	TGTGCCAGCAGCCCCCTGTCCGGTCTGTCCACAGATACGCAGTATTTT	CASSPLSGLSTDTQYF
TRBV14	TRBJ1-6	once	NA	TGTGCCAGCAGCCAACAGGGCTTTTCCCTCCACTTT	CASSQQGFSLHF
TRBV6-6	TRBJ2-5	NA	NA	TGTGCCGGCAGTTACGGTAGTCAAGAGACCCAGTACTTC	CAGSYGSQETQYF
TRBV5-4	TRBJ2-7	NA	TRBD1	TGTGCCAGCAGCTGGGACAGGGCGAGAGAGCAGTACTTC	CASSWDRAREQYF
TRBV6-4	TRBJ1-2	NA	NA	TGTGCCAGCAGTGACTATCCAGGGGCCTATGGCTACACCTTC	CASSDYPGAYGYTF
TRBV2	TRBJ1-6	NA	NA	TGTGCCAGCAGTGCGGGACAAAATAATTCACCCCTCCACTTT	CASSAGQNNSPLHF
TRBV6-1	TRBJ1-1	NA	NA	TGTGCCAGCAGTGAAGCGCGGGCTTTCTTT	CASSEARAFF
TRBV6-5	TRBJ2-1	NA	NA	TGTGCCAGCAACCCCCTCGGGACAAGTTACAATGAGCAGTTCTTC	CASNPLGTSYNEQFF
TRBV5-1	TRBJ2-7	NA	NA	TGCGCCAGCAGCTTGGCCGGGGAGCAGTACTTC	CASSLAGEQYF
TRBV18	TRBJ2-1	NA	TRBD2	TGTGCCAGCTCACCGCCCGGGCTAGCGGCTGAGCAGTTCTTC	CASSPPGLAAEQFF
TRBV19	TRBJ1-5	once	TRBD1	TGTGCCAGTAAACCAACAGGGGGACGTGGGGGGAAGCCCCAGCATTTT	CASKPTGGRGGKPQHF
TRBV27	TRBJ2-3	NA	NA	TGTGCCAGCAGTTTCTGGACTACTAGCACAGATACGCAGTATTTT	CASSFWTTSTDTQYF
TRBV6-5	TRBJ1-1	NA	TRBD1	TGTGCCAGCAGTTTTTTAGGGGGCCGGGACACTGAAGCTTTCTTT	CASSFLGGRDTEAFF
TRBV5-4	TRBJ2-1	few	TRBD2	TGTGCCAGCAGCGGACGGACTAGCGGGGGGACCTACAATGAGCAGTTCTTC	CASSGRTSGGTYNEQFF
TRBV2	TRBJ2-7	NA	TRBD2	TGTGCCAGCACGGGGGGTACGTCCTACGAGCAGTACTTC	CASTGGTSYEQYF
TRBV18	TRBJ2-2	NA	TRBD2	TGTGCCAGCTCGTTACTAGCGGGGACCGGGGAGCTGTTTTTT	CASSLLAGTGELFF
TRBV7-6	TRBJ1-3	NA	TRBD1	TGTGCCAGCAGCTTAGTAGAGGGGGCGATCGTAAACACCATATATTTT	CASSLVEGAIVNTIYF
TRBV5-1	TRBJ2-7	NA	TRBD2	TGCGCCAGCAGCTTACTGGGAGGTAGCGGGGCCTACGAGCAGTACTTC	CASSLLGGSGAYEQYF
TRBV18	TRBJ1-1	NA	NA	TGTGCCAGCTCACCACGGGGGCCCGACACTGAAGCTTTCTTT	CASSPRGPDTEAFF
TRBV4-1	TRBJ1-3	once	NA	TGCGCCAGCAGCCAAGAAAACGGTGGGGGCAGGCCTTCCGGAAACACCATATATTTT	CASSQENGGGRPSGNTIYF
TRBV28	TRBJ2-3	NA	NA	TGTGCCAGCAGTTTATCTAGAGGCTTCGCAGATACGCAGTATTTT	CASSLSRGFADTQYF
TRBV12-5	TRBJ2-3	NA	TRBD2	TGTGCTAGTGGTTTGGAACGACTAGCGGGGGTTATAGATACGCAGTATTTT	CASGLERLAGVIDTQYF
TRBV9	TRBJ2-3	NA	NA	TGTGCCAGCAGCGTGGATGTGAGGGATACGCAGTATTTT	CASSVDVRDTQYF
TRBV15	TRBJ1-3	NA	NA	TGTGCCACCAGCAGAGATCGGGGAATTCGCTCTGGAAACACCATATATTTT	CATSRDRGIRSGNTIYF
TRBV6-1	TRBJ1-2	NA	TRBD1	TGTGCCAGCAGGATACAGGGGGGCCACTATGGCTACACCTTC	CASRIQGGHYGYTF
TRBV6-1	TRBJ2-3	NA	NA	TGTGCCAGCAGTGAAAGGGACTCCTATTTTGCAGATACGCAGTATTTT	CASSERDSYFADTQYF